Below are 5 T cell receptor beta chains sequenced from a single sample in a study of long-term antiretroviral therapy in people with HIV. The libraries were made with immunoSEQ v3.0 at survey level. The repertoire was sequenced with immunoSEQ multiplex PCR; TCRdb's copy has only in-frame clones and lacks some. The top ten clones hold more than 5.5% of a sample with 20,000 to 25,000 clones, more than 85% of them seen once. The sequencing used unsorted PBMCs, collected 4.4 years after starting antiretroviral therapy. The receptors were sampled from a woman aged 45 to 65 with HIV.

The chain combines TRBV21-1 with TRBJ1-1; TRBD1, the table's D call, was not compared with the DNA. TRBV21-1 is classified as a pseudogene. The CDR3 is made up of 16 amino acids. CDR3 sequence (DNA): TGTGCCAGCAGCACTGGACAGGGATACATGAACACTGAAGCTTTCTTT. Amino acids: CASSTGQGYMNTEAFF.

V is TRBV15 and J is TRBJ1-4, with TRBD1 matching over 11 bases. This CDR3 has 16 residues. J lost 6 bases, V lost 0 bases, and 3 bases had no gene match. Per germline, CDR1 LNHNV and CDR2 YYDKDF (reference sequence). The CDR3, as DNA: TGTGCCACCAGCAGAGATGGGACAGGGGGGCATGAAAAACTGTTTTTT. It encodes CATSRDGTGGHEKLFF.

The rearrangement joins TRBV5-4 to TRBJ2-5; D gene unclear. The germline gives CDR1 SGHNT, CDR2 YYREEE (reference sequence). V lost 1 base to trimming and J lost 2 bases, with 6 bases between them. The CDR3 is 13 residues long. DNA for the CDR3: TGTGCCAGCAGCTTGTATGCACAAGAGACCCAGTACTTC. Translated: CASSLYAQETQYF.

CDR3: CASSRGQRETQYF. The DNA of the CDR3 is TGCGCCAGCAGCCGGGGACAGCGAGAGACCCAGTACTTC. The rearrangement links TRBV4-1 to TRBJ2-5; 7 bases are shared with TRBD1. Germline CDR1 is MGHRA and CDR2 is YSYEKL. With 4 bases clipped from V and 4 bases from J, the junction kept 3 bases outside the gene matches. There are 13 residues in the CDR3.

The rearrangement links TRBV27 to TRBJ2-7; 7 nucleotides line up with TRBD1. V lost 3 bases and J lost 2; bases outside the gene matches: 1. CDR1 is MNHEY and CDR2 is SMNVEV in the germline V gene (reference sequence). CDR3 size: 13 residues. This CDR3 is CASSLGQTYEQYF. CDR3 nucleotide sequence: TGTGCCAGCAGTTTGGGACAGACCTACGAGCAGTACTTC.